These 27 T cell receptor beta chains originate from one sample sequenced in a study of blood T cell repertoires in COVID-19. TCRdb keeps only in-frame clones here, not all; method: immunoSEQ multiplex PCR. The repertoire holds about 130,000 clones, with 86% as singletons. Sample: peripheral blood. Every receptor here comes from a woman aged 70-85 years with COVID-19, enrolled during active disease.

In nucleotides, the CDR3 is TGTGCCTTAGGGACAGGGAACTATGGCTACACCTTC. Translating it yields CALGTGNYGYTF. The chain is built from TRBV30 and TRBJ1-2; 9 bases are a match to TRBD1. The trim removed 7 bases at V and 2 bases at J, leaving 2 bases unmatched. Germline V lookup: CDR1 GTSNPN, CDR2 SVGIG (reference sequence). The CDR3 consists of 12 residues. The full variable domain, in which reference TRBV30 and TRBJ1-2 provide the parts outside the CDR3, is SQTIHQWPATLVQPVGSPLSLECTVEGTSNPNLYWYRQAAGRGLQLLFYSVGIGQISSEVPQNLSASRPQDRQFILSSKKLLLSDSGFYLCALGTGNYGYTFGSGTRLTVV.

This clone was seen only a few times. CDR3 bases: TGTGCCAGCAGCTTAGCTTCAGGGCACTCCAATCAGCCCCAGCATTTT. Translating it yields CASSLASGHSNQPQHF. The chain links TRBV7-2 to TRBJ1-5; maybe TRBD1 (5 bases). The germline V and J ends were trimmed by 0 bases and 3 bases, with 12 bases remaining between them. The CDR3 is 16 amino acids. Germline CDR1 reads SGHTA; CDR2 reads FQGNSA.

The V and J genes are TRBV19 and TRBJ2-1; 11 bases fit TRBD1. The CDR3 runs 14 residues. Germline loops: CDR1 LNHDA, CDR2 SQIVND (reference sequence). V lost 7 bases, J lost 7 bases, and 6 bases stayed unmatched. The CDR3 loop reads CASKGDRGENEQFF. CDR3 nucleotide sequence: TGTGCCAGTAAGGGGGACAGGGGGGAGAATGAGCAGTTCTTC.

The CDR3 nucleotides are TGTGCCAGCAGCCAAGTGGGGGGGGCGGTCTATGGCTACACCTTC. Its protein product is CASSQVGGAVYGYTF. The chain employs TRBV4-2 and TRBJ1-2; maybe TRBD1 (6 bases). This CDR3 comprises 15 residues. Trimming took 1 base from V and 4 from J, leaving 13 bases between them. CDR1 is LGHNA, CDR2 YNFKEQ, per germline.

J is TRBJ1-2 and V is TRBV21-1; the D segment call TRBD1 is taken from the table without a DNA check. TRBV21-1 is reported as a pseudogene. The CDR3 spans 15 residues. CDR3 loop: CASSEPGGVGYGYTF. In nucleotides, the CDR3 is TGTGCCAGCAGCGAACCAGGGGGCGTGGGCTATGGCTACACCTTC.

The V gene is TRBV7-2, the J gene TRBJ1-2, with D maybe TRBD1 (5 bases). Trimming removed 4 bases at V and 5 bases at J, with 17 bases between. Germline-derived CDR1 and CDR2 are SGHTA and FQGNSA. This CDR3 is built from 15 residues. The CDR3 reads CASSSRGGVGYGYTF. The DNA for the CDR3 is TGTGCCAGCAGCTCCCGTGGGGGGGTAGGGTATGGCTACACCTTC.

The chain carries TRBV28 and TRBJ2-2; D perhaps matches TRBD2 (6 bases). The CDR3 contains 15 residues. Germline-derived CDR1 and CDR2 are MDHEN and SYDVKM. V was clipped by 3 bases and J by 5 bases, with 13 bases between them. The CDR3 DNA reads as TGTGCCAGCAGTTTGCCCCTTGGAGGGACCGGGGAGCTGTTTTTT. Translation gives CASSLPLGGTGELFF.

This chain links TRBV18 with TRBJ1-6; D possibly corresponds to TRBD1 (6 bases). In germline, CDR1 is KGHSH, CDR2 LQKENI. Trimming left V 5 bases short and J 6 bases short, with 14 bases between. The CDR3 totals 15 residues. The CDR3 sequence: CASSSGDGPNSPLHF. The CDR3 nucleotides are TGTGCCAGCTCATCAGGGGACGGACCTAATTCACCCCTCCACTTT.

The chain combines TRBV5-1 with TRBJ1-2; 8 nucleotides align to TRBD1. The CDR3 contains 14 residues. Losses at the gene ends were 3 bases for V and 5 bases for J; bases not matched to a gene: 6. Germline assignment: CDR1 SGHRS and CDR2 YFSETQ. CDR3 nucleotides: TGCGCCAGCAGCTCAGGACAGGGTAGATATGGCTACACCTTC. It codes for CASSSGQGRYGYTF.

This chain joins TRBV7-6 and TRBJ2-1; 8 nucleotides align to TRBD2. This CDR3 spans 15 amino acids. After removal of 5 bases from V and 3 bases from J, the junction contained 6 bases not matched to a gene. Germline V gives CDR1 SGHVS, CDR2 FNYEAQ. CDR3 residues: CASSPRRGVYNEQFF. The CDR3 DNA sequence: TGTGCCAGCAGCCCACGGCGGGGGGTCTACAATGAGCAGTTCTTC.

In DNA form, the CDR3 reads TGTGCCAGCAGCACAACCCCTCGACTAGCGGGGGGGCGGCCAGATACGCAGTATTTT. Protein product: CASSTTPRLAGGRPDTQYF. This chain connects TRBV7-8 to TRBJ2-3, with 14 nucleotides matching TRBD2. V trimming: 5 bases; J trimming: 4 bases; junction bases outside the gene matches: 14. The CDR3 runs 19 residues. CDR1 is SGHVS and CDR2 is FQNEAQ in the germline V gene.

Only a few counts were recorded for this clone. The chain carries TRBV6-1 and TRBJ1-1, with 7 positions matching TRBD1. Germline V lookup: CDR1 MNHNS, CDR2 SASEGT. This CDR3 has 16 amino acids. Trimming cost V 1 base and J 4 bases; bases outside gene matches: 9. The CDR3 nucleotides read TGTGCCAGCAGTGAAGACCGGACAGGTCGGTTCACTGAAGCTTTCTTT. Translation gives CASSEDRTGRFTEAFF.

This clone was detected once. The chain links TRBV29-1 to TRBJ1-4; 7 nucleotides line up with TRBD1. V lost 3 bases, J lost 4 bases, and 2 bases stayed unmatched. Looked up from germline, CDR1 is SQVTM and CDR2 is ANQGSEA. The CDR3 loop spans 13 amino acids. CDR3 sequence reads: CSVETGNNEKLFF. The CDR3, as DNA: TGCAGCGTTGAGACAGGGAATAATGAAAAACTGTTTTTT.

The rearrangement links TRBV19 to TRBJ1-5, with 7 bases matching TRBD1. The CDR3 is made up of 15 amino acids. Germline CDR1 is LNHDA and CDR2 is SQIVND (reference sequence). The V gene end was trimmed by 5 bases and the J gene end by 4 bases; junction bases not matched to a gene: 8. CDR3 region: CASSLRGLWNQPQHF. The CDR3 DNA sequence: TGTGCCAGTAGTTTAAGGGGGCTTTGGAATCAGCCCCAGCATTTT.

The CDR3 coding sequence is TGTACGACAGGGGCCTACGAGCAGTACTTC. This encodes CTTGAYEQYF. The rearrangement joins TRBV2 to TRBJ2-7; TRBD1 matches 8 bases. Germline V gives CDR1 SNHLY, CDR2 FYNNEI. CDR3 length: 10 residues.

This chain links TRBV30 with TRBJ1-1; a possible D gene is TRBD1 (6 bases). CDR1 and CDR2 (germline): GTSNPN, SVGIG (reference sequence). V gave up 5 bases and J gave up 2 bases, with 12 bases separating them. The CDR3 extends over 13 amino acids. The CDR3 sequence: CAWDRGANTEAFF. The CDR3 DNA follows: TGTGCCTGGGACCGGGGGGCTAACACTGAAGCTTTCTTT.

The rearrangement joins TRBV30 to TRBJ1-4, with D uncertain. This CDR3 is built from 17 residues. CDR1 and CDR2 from the germline V gene are GTSNPN and SVGIG (reference sequence). V was pared by 1 base and J by 7 bases, with 22 bases between. The CDR3 is CAWSASSPRRGGEKLFF. Here the CDR3 DNA reads TGTGCCTGGAGTGCCTCCTCCCCCAGGCGCGGAGGTGAAAAACTGTTTTTT.

J is TRBJ2-7 and V is TRBV5-1; TRBD2 is a possible D gene (5 bases). Deletions cut 4 bases from V and 2 bases from J, with 10 bases between. Germline CDR1 reads SGHRS; CDR2 reads YFSETQ. This CDR3 spans 13 amino acids. Here the CDR3 reads CASSPERTYEQYF. CDR3 nucleotide sequence: TGCGCCAGCAGCCCGGAGCGGACCTACGAGCAGTACTTC.

This rearrangement joins TRBV23-1 to TRBJ2-7; 7 positions match TRBD2. TRBV23-1 is marked as an open reading frame, function uncertain. V shed 9 bases and J 0 bases; nucleotides not matched to a gene: 5. There are 13 residues in the CDR3. In nucleotides, the CDR3 is TGCGCCAGTGGGGGGGAAGACTCCTACGAGCAGTACTTC. Amino acids: CASGGEDSYEQYF.

V and J are TRBV10-3 and TRBJ1-1, with D unclear. V dropped 6 bases and J dropped 0 bases, with 11 bases sitting between them. The CDR3 loop spans 14 amino acids. Germline-derived CDR1 and CDR2 are ENHRY and SYGVKD. CDR3 region: CAIRGGRMNTEAFF. The CDR3 nucleotides read TGTGCCATCAGAGGCGGGAGAATGAACACTGAAGCTTTCTTT.

The V gene is TRBV9, the J gene TRBJ2-2; D is ambiguous. Trimming left V 0 bases short and J 7 bases short, with 10 bases between. Per the germline V gene, CDR1 is SGDLS and CDR2 is YYNGEE. This CDR3 contains 14 residues. CDR3 DNA sequence: TGTGCCAGCAGCGTAGGCACAGTTGGCGGGGAGCTGTTTTTT. Amino acid sequence: CASSVGTVGGELFF. Full variable domain (outside the CDR3, taken from reference TRBV9 and TRBJ2-2): DSGVTQTPKHLITATGQRVTLRCSPRSGDLSVYWYQQSLDQGLQFLIQYYNGEERAKGNILERFSAQQFPDLHSELNLSSLELGDSALYFCASSVGTVGGELFFGEGSRLTVL.

The V call is TRBV7-9, the J call TRBJ1-1, with 8 bases fitting TRBD1. From germline, CDR1 is SEHNR and CDR2 FQNEAQ (reference sequence). J lost 0 bases, V lost 4 bases, and 4 bases had no gene match. CDR3 length: 15 amino acids. The CDR3 region has the DNA TGTGCCAGCAGCTCGAGGGGACAGGTGAACACTGAAGCTTTCTTT. It specifies CASSSRGQVNTEAFF.

This clone was picked up a small number of times. In DNA form, the CDR3 reads TGTGCCAGCAGTTGGACAGCCGGGGGCTACACCTTC. Its protein product is CASSWTAGGYTF. The J gene is TRBJ1-2, the V gene TRBV2, with D maybe TRBD1 (6 bases). Per the germline V gene, CDR1 is SNHLY and CDR2 is FYNNEI. Trimming took off 5 bases at V and 8 bases at J, with 12 bases between the two ends. The CDR3 is made up of 12 amino acids.

The rearrangement uses TRBV14 and TRBJ2-1; 9 nucleotides align to TRBD2. J lost 2 bases, V lost 1 base, and 0 bases had no gene match. The CDR3 loop spans 15 amino acids. Germline V lookup: CDR1 SGHDN, CDR2 FVKESK. The CDR3 region has the DNA TGTGCCAGCAGCCAAGGACTAGCGGCCTACAATGAGCAGTTCTTC. This encodes CASSQGLAAYNEQFF.

The chain carries TRBV5-4 and TRBJ2-1, with 9 bases fitting TRBD2. J gave up 9 bases and V 7 bases, and 14 bases lay outside the gene matches. Germline V gives CDR1 SGHNT, CDR2 YYREEE (reference sequence). This CDR3 has 15 amino acids. The CDR3 DNA follows: TGTGCCAGCGTCCCGGGTGGCGGGGGGGCAGGTGAGCAGTTCTTC. Its protein product is CASVPGGGGAGEQFF.

This chain uses TRBV29-1 with TRBJ1-5, with D hard to call. V was clipped by 0 bases and J by 9 bases, with 9 bases between them. Germline CDR1 SQVTM, CDR2 ANQGSEA. The CDR3 spans 12 residues. Here the CDR3 DNA reads TGCAGCGTTGAAGATACATCTGGGCCCCAGCATTTT. Its translation is CSVEDTSGPQHF.

V usage is TRBV2 and J usage is TRBJ1-2; D unresolved. CDR3 length: 15 amino acids. The germline CDR1 and CDR2 sequences are SNHLY and FYNNEI. Trimming cost V 5 bases and J 3 bases, with 16 bases left between them. CDR3 bases: TGTGCCAGCAGTAAAAATGTCAGACACGACTATGGCTACACCTTC. It encodes CASSKNVRHDYGYTF.